The TCR beta chain under discussion was sequenced for a study of OX40 agonist ivuxolimab in advanced cancers. About the study as a whole: Ivuxolimab was a fully human IgG2 agonistic monoclonal antibody targeting the costimulatory receptor OX40 (CD134). Intravenous ivuxolimab was administered to patients every 2 weeks at six dose levels: 0.01, 0.1, 0.3, 1.5, 3 and 10 mg/kg. Among the approximately 54 dose-escalation patients, about 19 had hepatocellular carcinoma, about 15 melanoma, 9 renal cell carcinoma and 9 head and neck cancer. A male proportion of around 81% and a mean age of 60 years, ranging from about 23 to 79, were recorded for the dose-escalation cohort. Patients were allowed to have had prior anti-PD-1, anti-PD-L1 or anti-CTLA-4 therapy, and around 41% of the dose-escalation patients had previously received checkpoint inhibitors. Three dose-escalation patients achieved partial responses, one with hepatocellular carcinoma and two with cutaneous melanoma. Peripheral TCRbeta sequencing was intended to test whether TCR sequence diversity was altered and clonal T-cell expansion was caused by ivuxolimab. The paper describes the monotherapy dose-escalation part (N ≈ 50 patients) of the phase I trial of ivuxolimab.

A remark on this clone: Its recognized antigen is unknown. No quality values exist for individual bases; no much larger clone is one base distant.

Genomic DNA was extracted from sorted cells for sequencing of the TCRbeta CDR3 region. The immunoSEQ Assay was used for sequencing of TCRbeta CDR3 regions. This is the immuneACCESS table as TCRdb keeps it, with only in-frame sequences that have V and J called. A part of the clones is gone; compared with another copy, unresolved V genes explain less than half, and the rest is unexplained. The sample records under 100,000 clones, 81% of which are singletons. 3.5% to 6% of the sample lies in the top ten. Patients with autoimmune disease history or receiving systemic immunosuppression were excluded from the trial. Peripheral blood for TCR sequencing was drawn from every dose cohort at baseline, at cycle 4 day 1 and at cycle 7 day 1. Samples came from an open-label, multicenter, first-in-human phase I dose-escalation trial of ivuxolimab. Adults with locally advanced or metastatic head and neck squamous cell, hepatocellular, melanoma or renal cell carcinoma were enrolled in the trial. Before TCR sequencing, CD4+ and CD8+ T cells were separately sorted from peripheral blood.

The study at large found these results: On average, CD8+ T cells showed more expanded clones than CD4+ T cells after ivuxolimab. At doses of 0.1 to 3.0 mg/kg, clonal expansion of both CD4+ and CD8+ T cells in blood was seen between baseline and week 6. The antigen specificity of the clonally expanded peripheral T cells was not determined. Low levels of normalized T-cell clonal expansion were also seen in some nonresponding patients. In partial responders in the 0.1-3.0 mg/kg groups, normalized peripheral clonal expansion was found to be among the lowest, especially among CD8+ T cells.

The CDR3, from cysteine to phenylalanine, totals 15 residues. The entry retains the CDR3 DNA only, 45 bases that are in frame from base 1. V is cut back by 7 bases and J by 2 bases, with 11 bases in the junction unmatched. Per the germline V gene, SGHTA is the CDR1 and FQGNSA is the CDR2. The sequences come from CD4+ or CD8+ T cells sorted from blood, collected in a trial of the OX40 agonist ivuxolimab. The clonotype was recovered from an adult with an advanced solid tumor such as melanoma, head and neck, liver or kidney cancer. The chain uses TRBV7-2 and TRBJ2-7; TRBD2 lines up with 7 middle nucleotides. The CDR3 region reads CASTTGTTPPYEQYF. The DNA sequence follows: TGTGCCAGCACTACCGGGACTACCCCTCCCTACGAGCAGTACTTC.